This T cell receptor (beta chain) originates from a study of T cells in Graves' hyperthyroidism and ophthalmopathy. Regarding the study as a whole: Among clonotypes expanded in thyroid above 0.001, most were also found in blood. Using 13 V-J features, a model discriminated ophthalmopathy from stable hyperthyroidism. Ophthalmopathy onset followed model prediction by a median approximately 5.9 months.

Germline CDR1 is SGDLS and CDR2 is YYNGEE. The V gene lost 5 bases and the J gene lost 5 bases, with 13 bases spanning the gap. This CDR3 has 13 amino acids. Thyroid ultrasound and orbital computed tomography, with clinical symptoms and serum thyroxine and TRAb, informed diagnoses. This clonotype was counted a few times. Its matching antigen is unknown. TCR beta CDR3 regions were amplified from RNA transcripts. First-round RT-PCR with HTBI primers amplified the TCR CDR3 region. TCRdb re-derived calls from the multiplex PCR reads in MiXCR, one entry per CDR3 protein. The data show 450,000 to 700,000 distinct CDR3 sequences, around 46% seen once.

The TCR comes from an adult woman with Graves' disease, either hyperthyroidism or ophthalmopathy (not recorded which). What was sequenced was peripheral blood or thyroid tissue (not recorded which). The chain employs TRBV9 and TRBJ2-5; no clear D gene. The CDR3 is CASSTHEDETQYF. In nucleotides, the CDR3 is TGTGCCAGCAGTACACACGAAGACGAGACCCAGTACTTC.